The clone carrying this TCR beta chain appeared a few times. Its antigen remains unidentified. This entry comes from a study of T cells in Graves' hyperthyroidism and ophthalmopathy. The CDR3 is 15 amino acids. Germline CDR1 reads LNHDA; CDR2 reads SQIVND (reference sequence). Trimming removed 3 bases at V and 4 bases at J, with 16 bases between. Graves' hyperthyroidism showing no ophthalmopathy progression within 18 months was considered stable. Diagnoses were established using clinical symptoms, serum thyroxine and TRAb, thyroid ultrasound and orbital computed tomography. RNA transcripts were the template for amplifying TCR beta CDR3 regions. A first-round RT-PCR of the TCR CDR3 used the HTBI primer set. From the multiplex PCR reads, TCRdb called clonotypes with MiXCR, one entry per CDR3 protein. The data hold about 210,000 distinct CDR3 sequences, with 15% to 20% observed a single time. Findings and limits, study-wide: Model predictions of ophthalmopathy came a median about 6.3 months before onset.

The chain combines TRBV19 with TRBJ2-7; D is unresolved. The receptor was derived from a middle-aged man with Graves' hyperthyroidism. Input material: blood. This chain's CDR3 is CASSISMAGLYEQYF. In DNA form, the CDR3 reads TGTGCCAGTAGTATCAGTATGGCTGGATTATACGAGCAGTACTTC.